The 30 T cell receptor beta chains listed next were all sequenced from one sample in a study of blood T cells in healthy people across ages. The use of a sample-barcoded 5' primer and a J-beta primer mix characterized a second PCR of about 6 to 12 cycles. TCRdb reprocessed the 5' RACE reads with MiXCR, giving one entry per CDR3 protein. In the table there are hundreds of thousands of distinct CDR3 sequences, around half of which are singletons. The source material was blood. The receptors shown here come from a woman in her sixties or seventies in good health.

This chain links TRBV6-2 or TRBV6-3 with TRBJ2-4; no firm D call. The better agreement between TRBJ2-7 and the DNA end casts doubt on the J call. Germline V lookup: CDR1 MNHEY, CDR2 SVGEGT. The CDR3 extends over 12 amino acids. The CDR3 DNA follows: TGTGCCAGCAGTTACATGGGCGGCGAGCAGTACTTC. It yields the protein CASSYMGGEQYF.

This clonotype was found once. The rearrangement joins TRBV28 to TRBJ1-1; D is perhaps TRBD1 (6 bases). Per germline, CDR1 MDHEN and CDR2 SYDVKM. The V gene lost 5 bases and the J gene lost 1 base, with 14 bases spanning the gap. The CDR3 is made up of 15 amino acids. The chain's CDR3 is CASSPPLGGNTEAFF. DNA for the CDR3: TGTGCCAGCAGTCCCCCCCTAGGGGGGAACACTGAAGCTTTCTTT.

The chain has TRBV3-1 and TRBJ2-7; possible D gene TRBD2, 5 bases. V was trimmed by 3 bases and J by 2 bases, leaving 20 bases between them. The V gene's germline CDR1 is LGHDT and CDR2 YNNKEL (reference sequence). The CDR3 length is 17 residues. CDR3 amino acids: CASSQAPTGQRTYEQYF. Here the CDR3 DNA reads TGTGCCAGCAGCCAGGCCCCGACCGGGCAGCGGACCTACGAGCAGTACTTC.

The chain recombines TRBV4-3 with TRBJ2-2; 8 nucleotides line up with TRBD2. V lost 1 base and J lost 5; bases outside the gene matches: 3. The CDR3 spans 15 residues. Germline-derived CDR1 and CDR2 are LGHNA and YSLEER. The CDR3 loop reads CASSQGLALTGELFF. The CDR3 DNA reads as TGCGCCAGCAGCCAAGGACTAGCGCTGACCGGGGAGCTGTTTTTT.

The J gene is TRBJ2-2, the V gene TRBV10-3, with D unresolved. CDR1 and CDR2 from the germline V gene are ENHRY and SYGVKD. V was trimmed by 3 bases and J by 4 bases, leaving 24 bases between them. CDR3 length: 19 amino acids. For the CDR3, the DNA is TGTGCCATCAGTGACGACCACCCGACAAGCCGCGGATCCACCGGGGAGCTGTTTTTT. Translating gives CAISDDHPTSRGSTGELFF.

The chain has TRBV18 and TRBJ1-1; D may be TRBD1 (6 bases). CDR3 length: 15 residues. Germline CDR1 is KGHSH and CDR2 is LQKENI. Deletions cut 1 base from V and 2 bases from J, with 11 bases between. CDR3 DNA sequence: TGTGCCAGCTCACCACGGAGGACAGACAACACTGAAGCTTTCTTT. The encoded protein is CASSPRRTDNTEAFF.

J is TRBJ1-2 and V is TRBV20-1, with D possibly being TRBD1 (5 bases). This CDR3 has 14 amino acids. The germline V gene encodes CDR1 DFQATT and CDR2 SNEGSKA (reference sequence). Trimming cost V 5 bases and J 3 bases, with 16 bases left between them. CDR3 in DNA: TGCAGTGCTTGGCCAGACGGGGGGGACTATGGCTACACCTTC. Its translation: CSAWPDGGDYGYTF.

This chain joins TRBV18 and TRBJ2-5; D unclear. V was cut by 2 bases and J by 2 bases, with 9 bases left in between. Germline values: CDR1 KGHSH, CDR2 LQKENI. The CDR3 is 14 amino acids. The CDR3 region is CASSPSATQETQYF. The CDR3 DNA reads as TGTGCCAGCTCACCATCAGCCACACAAGAGACCCAGTACTTC.

In its sample, this clonotype was seen a few times. This CDR3 reads CASSLAGRGGTQYF. In DNA form, the CDR3 reads TGTGCCAGCAGCTTAGCGGGACGGGGAGGGACCCAGTACTTC. The V gene is TRBV7-2, the J gene TRBJ2-5; a possible D gene is TRBD2 (6 bases). Trimming took 0 bases from V and 7 from J, leaving 12 bases between them. The CDR3 has 14 amino acids. Germline V lookup: CDR1 SGHTA, CDR2 FQGNSA. Together with reference TRBV7-2 and TRBJ2-5, the CDR3 gives the full variable domain: GAGVSQSPSNKVTEKGKDVELRCDPISGHTALYWYRQSLGQGLEFLIYFQGNSAPDKSGLPSDRFSAERTGGSVSTLTIQRTQQEDSAVYLCASSLAGRGGTQYFGPGTRLLVL.

This clonotype was observed a few times. The chain carries TRBV10-3 and TRBJ1-1; D is undetermined. The CDR3 has 15 amino acids. The ends were cut back, 2 bases at V and 6 bases at J, with 16 bases in the middle. Germline loops: CDR1 ENHRY, CDR2 SYGVKD. In nucleotides, the CDR3 is TGTGCCATCAGTGAGGCCTACGAGAGTAACCCTGAAGCTTTCTTT. This sequence encodes CAISEAYESNPEAFF.

This clonotype was detected a few times. This chain joins TRBV7-3 and TRBJ2-7; D possibly corresponds to TRBD2 (5 bases). Per the germline V gene, CDR1 is SGHTA and CDR2 is FQGTGA. V was clipped by 5 bases and J by 0 bases, with 17 bases between them. The CDR3 runs 16 residues. CDR3 sequence (DNA): TGTGCCAGCAGCCCTCAACCGGGAAGTAGCTCCTACGAGCAGTACTTC. This encodes CASSPQPGSSSYEQYF.

The chain combines TRBV5-1 with TRBJ1-1; 7 bases fit TRBD1. The CDR3 consists of 14 residues. Germline V gene sequence: CDR1 SGHRS, CDR2 YFSETQ. V dropped 1 base and J dropped 5; count of bases not matched to a gene: 5. The CDR3 here is CASSLRTGETEAFF. DNA of the CDR3: TGCGCCAGCAGCTTGCGAACAGGGGAAACTGAAGCTTTCTTT.

This clonotype was recorded a few times. The chain uses TRBV6-6 and TRBJ2-5; D call uncertain. The germline V and J ends were trimmed by 0 bases and 3 bases, with 11 bases remaining between them. The length of the CDR3 is 15 residues. Germline CDR1 and CDR2: MNHNY and SVGAGI (reference sequence). The CDR3 nucleotides are TGTGCCAGCAGTTACTCTAGGGAAAGGGAAGAGACCCAGTACTTC. Its protein is CASSYSREREETQYF.

This clonotype was picked up a small number of times. J is TRBJ2-7 and V is TRBV29-1; no firm D call. CDR1 SQVTM and CDR2 ANQGSEA come from the germline V gene. Deletions cut 7 bases from V and 2 bases from J, with 15 bases between. The CDR3 has 13 residues. CDR3 in amino acids: CSAGSQPTYEQYF. As DNA, the CDR3 is TGCAGCGCCGGTTCCCAGCCCACCTACGAGCAGTACTTC.

This chain links TRBV3-1 with TRBJ2-3; the D gene could be TRBD1 or TRBD2 (7 bases each). Per germline, CDR1 LGHDT and CDR2 YNNKEL (reference sequence). Trimming shortened V by 8 bases and J by 6 bases, and 21 bases separated the two germline ends. The CDR3 runs 15 residues. Written as DNA, the CDR3 is TGTGCCAGCTCACCAGGGGGGGGATTTTCGGATACGCAGTATTTT. The encoded protein is CASSPGGGFSDTQYF.

The rearrangement joins TRBV20-1 to TRBJ2-1, with 9 bases lining up with TRBD1. This CDR3 is 14 amino acids long. Looked up from germline, CDR1 is DFQATT and CDR2 is SNEGSKA (reference sequence). The V gene end was trimmed by 5 bases and the J gene end by 10 bases; junction bases not matched to a gene: 12. The CDR3 loop reads CSAQGTGRRLEQFF. The CDR3, as DNA: TGCAGTGCTCAAGGGACAGGGAGACGCCTAGAGCAGTTCTTC.

The V gene is TRBV5-5, the J gene TRBJ2-7; D gene ambiguous. CDR1 is SGHKS, CDR2 YYEKEE, per germline (reference sequence). V lost 4 bases to trimming and J lost 10 bases, with 15 bases between them. The CDR3 spans 12 residues. The CDR3 DNA is TGTGCCAGCAGCCGACCTCAAGAGGCCCAGTACTTC. Amino acids: CASSRPQEAQYF.

The gene calls are TRBV7-2 and TRBJ2-3, with unresolved D. CDR3 length: 13 residues. The germline CDR1 and CDR2 sequences are SGHTA and FQGNSA. V dropped 5 bases and J dropped 0 bases, with 6 bases sitting between them. CDR3 sequence reads: CASSVESTDTQYF. In DNA, the CDR3 is TGTGCCAGCAGCGTGGAGAGCACAGATACGCAGTATTTT.

V and J are TRBV10-3 and TRBJ2-5, with 10 positions matching TRBD2. The V and J ends lost 6 bases and 1 base, in that order; junction bases with no gene match: 5. Looked up from germline, CDR1 is ENHRY and CDR2 is SYGVKD. CDR3 length: 15 residues. CDR3 amino acids: CAIRASGGIQETQYF. Written as DNA, the CDR3 is TGTGCCATCAGGGCTAGCGGGGGAATCCAAGAGACCCAGTACTTC.

About this clonotype: At one end the junction does not follow the germline gene, possibly because of a read error. The chain uses TRBV9 and TRBJ2-3; 7 nucleotides align to TRBD2. The germline gives CDR1 SGDLS, CDR2 YYNGEE. CDR3 length: 16 residues. In DNA form, the CDR3 reads TGTGCCAGCAACGTAGCTGGGTCGGGAGGAGGAGATACGCAGTATTTT. The encoded protein is CASNVAGSGGGDTQYF.

The chain uses TRBV5-1 and TRBJ1-6; 7 bases align to TRBD1. V lost 3 bases to trimming and J lost 10 bases; unmatched junction nucleotides: 4. The CDR3 totals 13 residues. Germline V gene lookup returns CDR1 SGHRS and CDR2 YFSETQ. This CDR3 is CASSWDSRSPLHF. CDR3 DNA: TGCGCCAGCAGCTGGGACAGTAGGTCACCCCTCCACTTT.

The chain carries TRBV11-3 and TRBJ2-1, with D perhaps TRBD1 or TRBD2 (5 bases each). The CDR3 is 14 amino acids. V lost 3 bases, J lost 6 bases, and 12 bases lay in between. Germline V gene sequence: CDR1 SGHNT, CDR2 YENEEA. CDR3 bases: TGTGCCAGCAGCTTGGGGGATGGGTTCAATGAGCAGTTCTTC. Residues: CASSLGDGFNEQFF.

The chain joins TRBV20-1 to TRBJ1-6; D gene uncertain. Germline CDR1 and CDR2: DFQATT and SNEGSKA (reference sequence). This CDR3 region has 12 residues. V lost 6 bases and J lost 10, with 13 bases in between. The CDR3 is CSAGLEGSPLHF. The CDR3 DNA is TGCAGTGCGGGCTTAGAGGGATCACCCCTCCACTTT.

This chain connects TRBV5-1 to TRBJ2-7; no definite D call. CDR1 is SGHRS and CDR2 is YFSETQ in the germline V gene. The CDR3 spans 15 residues. Trimming removed 0 bases from V and 3 bases from J, with 13 bases in between. CDR3 sequence (DNA): TGCGCCAGCAGCTTGGTATCCGGAAACCACTACGAGCAGTACTTC. It specifies CASSLVSGNHYEQYF.

V and J are TRBV20-1 and TRBJ2-6; TRBD2 matches 13 bases. Germline trimming cut 6 bases from V and 1 base from J; bases unmatched to any gene: 12. CDR3 length: 19 amino acids. Germline CDR1 is DFQATT and CDR2 is SNEGSKA (reference sequence). CDR3 DNA: TGCAGTGCCCCCGCTGGACTAGCGGGGGTAATATCTGGGGCCAACGTCCTGACTTTC. It codes for CSAPAGLAGVISGANVLTF.

This clonotype was recorded only once. The chain recombines TRBV24-1 with TRBJ1-1; D is possibly TRBD1 (5 bases). Germline V gives CDR1 KGHDR, CDR2 SFDVKD. V was clipped by 4 bases and J by 6 bases, with 17 bases between them. This CDR3 has 15 amino acids. The CDR3 protein is CATSDRAGRGSEAFF. In DNA, the CDR3 is TGTGCCACCAGTGACCGCGCGGGAAGGGGCTCTGAAGCTTTCTTT.

The CDR3 sequence is CATRADNEQYF. CDR3 in DNA: TGTGCCACCAGGGCCGATAATGAGCAGTACTTC. The genes are TRBV15 and TRBJ2-5; D is undetermined. This CDR3 spans 11 amino acids. CDR1 and CDR2 from the germline V gene are LNHNV and YYDKDF (reference sequence). V lost 6 bases, J lost 11 bases, and 13 bases lay in between.

As DNA, the CDR3 is TGTGCCAGCTCGGGAAAGGGGACAGGAGTGGTCGACGAGCAGTACTTC. It yields the protein CASSGKGTGVVDEQYF. The J gene is TRBJ2-5, the V gene TRBV18; TRBD1 matches 8 bases. The last part of the DNA fits TRBJ2-7 better; the J call may be wrong. Per germline, CDR1 KGHSH and CDR2 LQKENI. The CDR3 consists of 16 residues.

Concerning this clonotype: Sequence at one end of the junction differs from germline and may be a read error. V and J are TRBV4-3 and TRBJ2-7; 9 nucleotides align to TRBD2. This CDR3 contains 16 residues. Germline CDR1 LGHNA, CDR2 YSLEER. The CDR3 loop is CAGSQEVLAGAYEQYF. The CDR3 DNA sequence: TGCGCCGGCAGCCAAGAAGTTTTAGCGGGAGCCTACGAGCAGTACTTC.

The rearrangement uses TRBV28 and TRBJ2-5; 8 nucleotides align to TRBD1. The last part of the DNA fits TRBJ2-1 better; the J call may be wrong. There are 16 residues in the CDR3. CDR1 MDHEN and CDR2 SYDVKM come from the germline V gene. This CDR3 is CASSFSTGGYQETQFF. The DNA of the CDR3 is TGTGCCAGCAGTTTTAGCACAGGGGGGTACCAAGAGACCCAGTTCTTC.